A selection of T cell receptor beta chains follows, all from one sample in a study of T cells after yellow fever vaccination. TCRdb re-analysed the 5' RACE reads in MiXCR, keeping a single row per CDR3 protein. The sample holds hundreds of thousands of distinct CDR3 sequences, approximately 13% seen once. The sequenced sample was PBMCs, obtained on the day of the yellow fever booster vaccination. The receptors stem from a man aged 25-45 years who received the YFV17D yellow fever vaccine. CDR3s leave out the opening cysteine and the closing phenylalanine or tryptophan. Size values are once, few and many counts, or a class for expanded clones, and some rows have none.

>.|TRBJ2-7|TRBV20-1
SAREGNSGSVWGYEQY
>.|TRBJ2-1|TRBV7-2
ASSPEFDEQF
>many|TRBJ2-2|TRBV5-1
ASSSEGLATGELF
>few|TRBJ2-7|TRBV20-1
SANQGSRYEQY
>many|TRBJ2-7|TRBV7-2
ASSQGTSLYEQY
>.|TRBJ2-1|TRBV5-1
ASSNVAGLALDEQF
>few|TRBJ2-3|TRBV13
ASSISGSRTDTQY
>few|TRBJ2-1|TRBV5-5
ASELSGVSYNEQF
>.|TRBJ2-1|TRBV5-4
ASSLALWGESEQF
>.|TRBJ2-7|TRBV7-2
ASSLRPRDTYEQY
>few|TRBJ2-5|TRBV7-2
ASSRQGALQETQY
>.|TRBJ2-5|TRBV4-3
ASSQDRTSETQY
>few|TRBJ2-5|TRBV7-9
ASSLAGSGTQY
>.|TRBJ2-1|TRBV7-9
ASGAGGVSYNEQF
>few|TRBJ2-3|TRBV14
ASLDEGADTQY
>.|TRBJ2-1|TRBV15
ATSSLGLAEYNEQF
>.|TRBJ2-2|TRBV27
ASSFGLAFGGELF
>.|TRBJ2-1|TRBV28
ASSDGGLAGKNEQF
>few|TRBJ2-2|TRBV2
ASSSGLALTGELF
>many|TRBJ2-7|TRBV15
ATAPTPHLVDEQY
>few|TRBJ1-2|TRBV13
ASSLGAGAYGYT
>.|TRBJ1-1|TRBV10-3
AISELTGVEAF
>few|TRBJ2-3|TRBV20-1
SAKGRGSSTDTQY
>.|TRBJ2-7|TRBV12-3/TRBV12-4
ASSYPGQGIYEQY